Listed here are 12 T cell receptor beta chains from one sample, sequenced in a study of blood T cell repertoires in COVID-19. TCRdb's copy holds only in-frame clones and misses some; the assay was immunoSEQ multiplex PCR. The sample contains approximately 24,000 clones, approximately 77% of which appear only once. Sequenced sample: peripheral blood. These receptors all stem from a human donor in a cohort sampled during active COVID-19.

This clone was seen a few times. The chain carries TRBV7-3 and TRBJ1-1, with D tentatively TRBD1 (6 bases). CDR1 and CDR2 (germline): SGHTA, FQGTGA. Trimming left V 5 bases short and J 1 base short, with 11 bases between. The CDR3 is 14 residues long. The CDR3 sequence: CASSTGQKNTEAFF. Written as DNA, the CDR3 is TGTGCCAGCAGCACTGGACAGAAGAACACTGAAGCTTTCTTT.

The V gene is TRBV3-1 (or the pseudogene TRBV3-2), the J gene TRBJ2-7; TRBD1 matches 7 bases. The V and J ends lost 2 bases and 5 bases, in that order; junction bases with no gene match: 6. This CDR3 is 14 amino acids long. CDR1 is LGHDT, CDR2 YNNKEL, per germline (reference sequence). Here the CDR3 DNA reads TGTGCCAGCAGCCAACCGACAGGGTCTAACGAGCAGTACTTC. The encoded protein is CASSQPTGSNEQYF.

The sample holds a few counts of this clone. The gene calls are TRBV7-2 and TRBJ1-2, with unresolved D. Trimming removed 5 bases from V and 3 bases from J, with 10 bases in between. CDR1 SGHTA and CDR2 FQGNSA come from the germline V gene. The CDR3 consists of 13 residues. CDR3 region: CASSQDGDYGYTF. The CDR3 DNA sequence: TGTGCCAGCAGCCAAGACGGAGACTATGGCTACACCTTC.

The chain links TRBV6-5 to TRBJ1-4; 8 bases fit TRBD1. Losses at the gene ends were 4 bases for V and 8 bases for J; bases not matched to a gene: 9. The CDR3 contains 15 residues. CDR1 is MNHEY and CDR2 is SVGAGI in the germline V gene. CDR3 in amino acids: CASSSTGGRGEKLFF. For the CDR3, the DNA is TGTGCCAGCAGTTCTACAGGGGGTAGAGGCGAAAAACTGTTTTTT.

This clone is a singleton in its sample. The V gene is TRBV18, the J gene TRBJ1-1; TRBD1 matches at 10 bases. Germline-derived CDR1 and CDR2 are KGHSH and LQKENI. The CDR3 covers 18 residues. V gave up 1 base and J gave up 1 base; unmatched junction bases: 9. This CDR3 is CASSPQVGTGVPNTEAFF. The CDR3 DNA sequence: TGTGCCAGCTCACCACAGGTTGGGACAGGGGTTCCGAACACTGAAGCTTTCTTT.

V is TRBV19 and J is TRBJ1-1; D gene uncertain. The CDR3 is 13 residues long. With 2 bases removed from V and 5 bases from J, the gap between germline ends came to 9 bases. The germline gives CDR1 LNHDA, CDR2 SQIVND (reference sequence). The CDR3 region is CASSITVRTEAFF. The CDR3 DNA is TGTGCCAGTAGTATAACTGTGCGGACTGAAGCTTTCTTT.

V is TRBV6-5 and J is TRBJ2-1, with TRBD2 as a possible D gene (6 bases). This CDR3 has 15 residues. CDR1 is MNHEY and CDR2 is SVGAGI in the germline V gene. V was shortened by 1 base and J by 6 bases, with 13 bases between the two germline ends. The DNA for the CDR3 is TGTGCCAGCAGTTACTTCGGGACTCTACGCAATGAGCAGTTCTTC. This translates into CASSYFGTLRNEQFF.

J is TRBJ1-1 and V is TRBV6-2 or TRBV6-3; no firm D call. Deletions cut 0 bases from V and 3 bases from J, with 5 bases between. The CDR3 spans 13 residues. From germline, CDR1 is MNHEY and CDR2 SVGEGT. The CDR3 DNA reads as TGTGCCAGCAGTTACTCGAGATACACTGAAGCTTTCTTT. It specifies CASSYSRYTEAFF.

This clone was found a few times. The chain has TRBV3-1 (or the pseudogene TRBV3-2) and TRBJ1-1, with D hard to call. The CDR3 is 11 residues long. CDR1 LGHDT and CDR2 YNNKEL come from the germline V gene (reference sequence). V was trimmed by 6 bases and J by 7 bases, leaving 9 bases between them. The CDR3 DNA reads TGTGCCAGCAGGAGGGCCAATGAAGCTTTCTTT. Translated: CASRRANEAFF.

This clone has just a few counts. V and J are TRBV7-9 and TRBJ2-7, with 8 bases identical to TRBD1. Trimming cost V 1 base and J 6 bases; bases outside gene matches: 8. Germline loops: CDR1 SEHNR, CDR2 FQNEAQ (reference sequence). The CDR3 is 15 amino acids. CDR3 bases: TGTGCCAGCAGCTTAGGTAGACAGGGGATCGGCGAGCAGTACTTC. Translation: CASSLGRQGIGEQYF. The full variable domain, with the rest looked up from reference TRBV7-9 and TRBJ2-7, is DTGVSQNPRHKITKRGQNVTFRCDPISEHNRLYWYRQTLGQGPEFLTYFQNEAQLEKSRLLSDRFSAERPKGSFSTLEIQRTEQGDSAMYLCASSLGRQGIGEQYFGPGTRLTVT.

The chain couples TRBV5-1 to TRBJ2-7; tentatively, D is TRBD2 (6 bases). Trimming removed 0 bases at V and 2 bases at J, with 15 bases between. Germline lookup yields CDR1 SGHRS and CDR2 YFSETQ. The length of the CDR3 is 16 residues. CDR3 loop: CASSLVSGTLTYEQYF. The DNA for the CDR3 is TGCGCCAGCAGCTTGGTTTCAGGGACTCTTACCTACGAGCAGTACTTC.

The chain has TRBV28 and TRBJ1-1; 9 bases match TRBD1. Germline V lookup: CDR1 MDHEN, CDR2 SYDVKM. J lost 10 bases, V lost 5 bases, and 8 bases had no gene match. This CDR3 has 13 residues. CDR3 DNA: TGTGCCAGCAGTCCGGGACAGGGTCTCGGAGCTTTCTTT. Amino acids: CASSPGQGLGAFF.